One and the same sample provided the 29 T cell receptor beta chains below, sequenced in a study of cytomegalovirus exposure and HLA in healthy donors. 13 Jbeta primers and 60 Vbeta primers were used for the PCR. TCRdb's copy holds only in-frame clones and misses some; the assay was immunoSEQ multiplex PCR. The data contain roughly 150,000 clones, 64% of them singletons. The sequenced material came from PBMCs. These receptors were collected from a woman aged 25 to 39 in good health and CMV-seropositive.

Only a few counts were recorded for this clone. The chain uses TRBV28 and TRBJ2-7; TRBD2 aligns across 9 bases. In germline, CDR1 is MDHEN, CDR2 SYDVKM. CDR3 size: 17 residues. The ends lost 1 base at V and 2 bases at J; junction bases unmatched: 9. CDR3 sequence: CASSLYGGGVSPYEQYF. DNA for the CDR3: TGTGCCAGCAGTTTATATGGCGGGGGGGTTTCTCCCTACGAGCAGTACTTC.

The genes are TRBV27 and TRBJ2-1; 15 nucleotides match TRBD2. The CDR3 consists of 13 residues. Trimming took 8 bases from V and 7 from J; bases not matched to a gene: 0. Germline lookup yields CDR1 MNHEY and CDR2 SMNVEV (reference sequence). CDR3 sequence reads: CASGLAGGNEQFF. Here the CDR3 DNA reads TGTGCCAGCGGACTAGCGGGAGGGAATGAGCAGTTCTTC.

The J gene is TRBJ2-5, the V gene TRBV30; D possibly corresponds to TRBD1 (6 bases). Between the trimmed V and J ends, which lost 5 bases and 11 bases, there was a span of 12 bases. This CDR3 comprises 10 residues. From germline, CDR1 is GTSNPN and CDR2 SVGIG (reference sequence). The CDR3: CAWGGVRQYF. The CDR3 coding sequence is TGTGCCTGGGGGGGCGTGCGGCAGTACTTC.

DNA for the CDR3: TGTGCCAGCAGTGACCCGTCTCGGGAGGGCTACGAGCAGTACTTC. It codes for CASSDPSREGYEQYF. The rearrangement uses TRBV6-1 and TRBJ2-7; 8 nucleotides agree with TRBD2. This CDR3 has 15 amino acids. Germline CDR1 reads MNHNS; CDR2 reads SASEGT. J gave up 3 bases and V 3 bases, and 7 bases lay outside the gene matches.

V usage is TRBV19 and J usage is TRBJ2-5; the match to TRBD1 covers 7 bases. The J call could be wrong; TRBJ2-7 is a better fit for the DNA end. This CDR3 comprises 18 residues. The germline V gene encodes CDR1 LNHDA and CDR2 SQIVND (reference sequence). CDR3 bases: TGTGCCAGTAGTACCGATATAGGGGGCGACGTTTTGCCCTACGAGCAGTACTTC. Translation gives CASSTDIGGDVLPYEQYF.

This rearrangement joins TRBV6-5 to TRBJ1-5, with 7 bases aligning to TRBD1. The ends lost 5 bases at V and 3 bases at J; junction bases unmatched: 4. The germline V gene has CDR1 MNHEY and CDR2 SVGAGI. The CDR3 contains 14 residues. The CDR3 coding sequence is TGTGCCAGCAGTGGGGGACAGTTCAATCAGCCCCAGCATTTT. Protein product: CASSGGQFNQPQHF.

There are a few counts of this clone. The chain employs TRBV9 and TRBJ2-7; 10 nucleotides align to TRBD2. The CDR3 loop spans 15 amino acids. CDR1 and CDR2 from the germline V gene are SGDLS and YYNGEE. The ends lost 4 bases at V and 4 bases at J; junction bases unmatched: 8. CDR3 sequence (DNA): TGTGCCAGCAGCCCAAGGGCTAGCGGGAGTTACGAGCAGTACTTC. Residues: CASSPRASGSYEQYF. The whole variable domain, remainder taken from reference TRBV9 and TRBJ2-7, is DSGVTQTPKHLITATGQRVTLRCSPRSGDLSVYWYQQSLDQGLQFLIQYYNGEERAKGNILERFSAQQFPDLHSELNLSSLELGDSALYFCASSPRASGSYEQYFGPGTRLTVT.

This clone was recorded only once. V gene TRBV29-1 combines with J gene TRBJ1-1; the D gene is possibly TRBD1 (5 bases). Per germline, CDR1 SQVTM and CDR2 ANQGSEA. The CDR3 spans 12 residues. Deletions cut 3 bases from V and 7 bases from J, with 12 bases between. For the CDR3, the DNA is TGCAGCGTTGATCCGGGGGGGGTTGAAGCTTTCTTT. Encoded protein: CSVDPGGVEAFF.

CDR3 in amino acids: CASSLSRSTDTQYF. CDR3 coding DNA: TGTGCCAGCAGTTTATCCAGAAGCACAGATACGCAGTATTTT. The gene calls are TRBV6-5 and TRBJ2-3, with D uncertain. This CDR3 region has 14 residues. Deletions cut 4 bases from V and 0 bases from J, with 8 bases between. Germline V gene data show CDR1 as MNHEY and CDR2 as SVGAGI.

This clone came up a few times. The genes are TRBV29-1 and TRBJ2-7; 10 positions agree with TRBD1. The CDR3 runs 13 residues. Germline V lookup: CDR1 SQVTM, CDR2 ANQGSEA. Losses at the gene ends were 4 bases for V and 7 bases for J; bases not matched to a gene: 7. The CDR3 is CSVGQGAGIEQYF. The CDR3 DNA follows: TGCAGCGTTGGACAGGGGGCAGGTATTGAGCAGTACTTC.

The genes are TRBV2 and TRBJ2-7; 8 bases map to TRBD2. Trimming took 7 bases from V and 2 from J; bases not matched to a gene: 4. Germline V gives CDR1 SNHLY, CDR2 FYNNEI. This CDR3 spans 13 amino acids. The CDR3 DNA reads as TGTGCCAGCAAAAGCGGGGGAACCTACGAGCAGTACTTC. Translating it yields CASKSGGTYEQYF. Together with reference TRBV2 and TRBJ2-7, the CDR3 gives the full variable domain: EPEVTQTPSHQVTQMGQEVILRCVPISNHLYFYWYRQILGQKVEFLVSFYNNEISEKSEIFDDQFSVERPDGSNFTLKIRSTKLEDSAMYFCASKSGGTYEQYFGPGTRLTVT.

V usage is TRBV19 and J usage is TRBJ2-3; 7 bases line up with TRBD2. This CDR3 region has 15 residues. Germline CDR1 is LNHDA and CDR2 is SQIVND (reference sequence). V was pared by 3 bases and J by 4 bases, with 7 bases of the junction left unmatched. This CDR3 is CASSITGGRADTQYF. The DNA of the CDR3 is TGTGCCAGTAGTATCACGGGGGGAAGGGCAGATACGCAGTATTTT.

The chain links TRBV15 to TRBJ2-1, with 8 bases aligning to TRBD1. The CDR3 extends over 17 amino acids. The germline CDR1 and CDR2 sequences are LNHNV and YYDKDF (reference sequence). V trimming: 0 bases; J trimming: 5 bases; junction bases outside the gene matches: 9. Here the CDR3 reads CATSRDSEDRVNNEQFF. The DNA for the CDR3 is TGTGCCACCAGCAGAGATTCCGAGGACAGGGTCAACAATGAGCAGTTCTTC. The whole variable domain, filled in from reference TRBV15 and TRBJ2-1, reads DAMVIQNPRYQVTQFGKPVTLSCSQTLNHNVMYWYQQKSSQAPKLLFHYYDKDFNNEADTPDNFQSRRPNTSFCFLDIRSPGLGDTAMYLCATSRDSEDRVNNEQFFGPGTRLTVL.

This clone was detected only a few times. V and J are TRBV10-3 and TRBJ1-2; 7 positions match TRBD1. V was clipped by 2 bases and J by 4 bases; unmatched bases: 7. Per germline, CDR1 ENHRY and CDR2 SYGVKD. This CDR3 spans 15 amino acids. The CDR3 DNA follows: TGTGCCATCAGTGAGGACCAGGGGGTTCGCTATGGCTACACCTTC. Protein sequence: CAISEDQGVRYGYTF.

This rearrangement joins TRBV9 to TRBJ1-2, with D possibly being TRBD1 (5 bases). V was cut by 6 bases and J by 3 bases, with 9 bases left in between. The germline gives CDR1 SGDLS, CDR2 YYNGEE. The CDR3 is made up of 12 amino acids. This CDR3 is CASKGVDYGYTF. As DNA, the CDR3 is TGTGCCAGCAAAGGGGTCGACTATGGCTACACCTTC.

Only a few counts were recorded for this clone. V gene TRBV18 combines with J gene TRBJ1-1; possible D gene TRBD1, 6 bases. V was trimmed by 6 bases and J by 0 bases, leaving 14 bases between them. The CDR3 totals 15 residues. Looked up from germline, CDR1 is KGHSH and CDR2 is LQKENI. CDR3 sequence: CASSFMGDMNTEAFF. The CDR3, as DNA: TGTGCCAGCTCCTTTATGGGGGACATGAACACTGAAGCTTTCTTT.

The rearrangement joins TRBV5-1 to TRBJ2-7; possibly TRBD1 for D (6 bases). Germline lookup yields CDR1 SGHRS and CDR2 YFSETQ. V shed 0 bases and J shed 5 bases, with 15 bases lying between them. The CDR3 is made up of 15 amino acids. CDR3: CASSLGSGAGDEQYF. For the CDR3, the DNA is TGCGCCAGCAGCTTGGGGTCAGGGGCCGGGGACGAGCAGTACTTC.

This chain joins TRBV30 and TRBJ1-1; perhaps TRBD1 as D (5 bases). The germline V and J ends were trimmed by 2 bases and 4 bases, with 11 bases remaining between them. The CDR3 sequence is 13 residues long. Looked up from germline, CDR1 is GTSNPN and CDR2 is SVGIG (reference sequence). CDR3 DNA: TGTGCCTGGAGTCTAGGGGCTGGCACTGAAGCTTTCTTT. Amino acids: CAWSLGAGTEAFF.

The table lists this clone with a few counts. V is TRBV14 and J is TRBJ2-3; 9 nucleotides line up with TRBD2. Per the germline V gene, CDR1 is SGHDN and CDR2 is FVKESK. With V trimmed by 3 bases and J by 5 bases, 9 bases remained unmatched. CDR3 length: 16 amino acids. The DNA of the CDR3 is TGTGCCAGCAGCCACAGAGGGGGACTAGCAAGAGATACGCAGTATTTT. This gives the protein CASSHRGGLARDTQYF.

The chain couples TRBV10-2 to TRBJ2-7; TRBD2 matches 14 bases. The ends lost 8 bases at V and 6 bases at J; junction bases unmatched: 6. CDR1 WSHSY and CDR2 SAAADI come from the germline V gene. The CDR3 has 14 amino acids. The CDR3 DNA sequence: TGCGCCAGCTTTATAGGACTAGCGGGAGGCGAGCAGTACTTC. It is translated as CASFIGLAGGEQYF.

V is TRBV7-9 and J is TRBJ2-7; a weak D match, TRBD1 (6 bases). CDR1 SEHNR and CDR2 FQNEAQ come from the germline V gene (reference sequence). CDR3 length: 14 amino acids. Trimming shortened V by 5 bases and J by 5 bases, and 16 bases separated the two germline ends. CDR3 protein: CASSLTGKSHEQYF. The CDR3 coding sequence is TGTGCCAGCAGCCTTACAGGGAAAAGCCACGAGCAGTACTTC.

This clone was counted between two and nine times. Other DNA sequences from this sample encode an identical CDR3 as well. The rearrangement links TRBV5-1 to TRBJ1-5; possible D gene TRBD1, 6 bases. The CDR3 loop spans 13 amino acids. Trimming pared 0 bases from V and 5 bases from J, leaving 6 bases between. CDR1 and CDR2 from the germline V gene are SGHRS and YFSETQ. This CDR3 reads CASSLAGDQPQHF. As DNA, the CDR3 is TGCGCCAGCAGCTTGGCAGGGGATCAGCCCCAGCATTTT.

This clone has more than one count but fewer than ten. The chain joins TRBV10-3 to TRBJ1-2; D call uncertain. This CDR3 comprises 11 residues. Trimming stripped 6 bases from V and 6 bases from J, with 8 bases between. Germline values: CDR1 ENHRY, CDR2 SYGVKD. CDR3 in DNA: TGTGCCATCAGCGGGTTCCATGGCTACACCTTC. Translated: CAISGFHGYTF.

The chain carries TRBV5-1 and TRBJ2-3; 8 bases line up with TRBD2. The CDR3 spans 14 residues. The J segment lost 5 bases and the V segment lost 3 bases, leaving 5 bases of the junction unmatched. Looked up from germline, CDR1 is SGHRS and CDR2 is YFSETQ. The DNA for the CDR3 is TGCGCCAGCAGCTGGGGACTAGGAGAAGATACGCAGTATTTT. This encodes CASSWGLGEDTQYF.

This clone was seen a handful of times. The chain links TRBV18 to TRBJ1-2, with 9 bases aligning to TRBD1. V lost 6 bases and J lost 4; bases outside the gene matches: 6. This CDR3 has 14 amino acids. Looked up from germline, CDR1 is KGHSH and CDR2 is LQKENI. The CDR3 DNA is TGTGCCAGCTCCCAGGACAGGGGATTCTATGGCTACACCTTC. This translates into CASSQDRGFYGYTF.

This chain connects TRBV5-1 to TRBJ2-7; D perhaps matches TRBD1 (5 bases). Per germline, CDR1 SGHRS and CDR2 YFSETQ. Trimming took off 0 bases at V and 2 bases at J, with 12 bases between the two ends. CDR3 length equals 15 residues. The CDR3 loop is CASSLGPGSAYEQYF. The DNA of the CDR3 is TGCGCCAGCAGCTTGGGGCCAGGGTCAGCCTACGAGCAGTACTTC.

This clone was detected a few times. The DNA is left out, because the CDR3 cannot be placed on it with certainty; the CDR3 is given as TCRdb lists it. The chain carries TRBV25-1 and TRBJ2-1; TRBD2 is the table's D call, not checked against the DNA. The CDR3 region is 14 residues in length, termini included. Per germline, CDR1 MGHDK and CDR2 SYGVNS. The CDR3 here is CASSSSSSYNEQFF.

The CDR3 sequence: CATSRGQGQDTEAFF. DNA of the CDR3: TGTGCCACCAGCAGAGGACAGGGACAGGACACTGAAGCTTTCTTT. This chain joins TRBV15 and TRBJ1-1; 8 nucleotides align to TRBD1. Trimming removed 1 base from V and 3 bases from J; junction bases left unmatched: 4. The V gene's germline CDR1 is LNHNV and CDR2 YYDKDF (reference sequence). This CDR3 region has 15 residues.

V and J are TRBV29-1 and TRBJ2-5; maybe TRBD1 (5 bases). V lost 6 bases and J 6 bases, leaving 20 bases between the germline ends. CDR1 and CDR2 from the germline V gene are SQVTM and ANQGSEA. CDR3 length equals 14 residues. The CDR3 DNA reads TGCAGCGTCCAGTCCGGGCAGGGAACGAAGACCCAGTACTTC. Protein: CSVQSGQGTKTQYF.